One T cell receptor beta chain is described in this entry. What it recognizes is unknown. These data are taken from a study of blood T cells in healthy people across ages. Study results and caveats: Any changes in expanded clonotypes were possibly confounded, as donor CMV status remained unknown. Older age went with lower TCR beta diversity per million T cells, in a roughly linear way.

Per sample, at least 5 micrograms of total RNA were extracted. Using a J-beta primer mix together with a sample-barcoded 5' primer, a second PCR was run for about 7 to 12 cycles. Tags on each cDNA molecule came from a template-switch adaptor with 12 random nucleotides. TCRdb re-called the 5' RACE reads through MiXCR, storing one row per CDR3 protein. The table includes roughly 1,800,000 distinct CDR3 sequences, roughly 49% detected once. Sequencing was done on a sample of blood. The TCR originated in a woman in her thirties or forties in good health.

The CDR3 loop reads CASRRTSAYNEQFF. The CDR3 DNA follows: TGTGCCAGCCGCCGGACTAGCGCCTACAATGAGCAGTTCTTC. The chain employs TRBV12-3 or TRBV12-4 and TRBJ2-1; 9 bases fit TRBD2. The CDR3 is 14 amino acids. The junction had 4 bases not matched to a gene; V was cut back by 8 bases and J by 2 bases.